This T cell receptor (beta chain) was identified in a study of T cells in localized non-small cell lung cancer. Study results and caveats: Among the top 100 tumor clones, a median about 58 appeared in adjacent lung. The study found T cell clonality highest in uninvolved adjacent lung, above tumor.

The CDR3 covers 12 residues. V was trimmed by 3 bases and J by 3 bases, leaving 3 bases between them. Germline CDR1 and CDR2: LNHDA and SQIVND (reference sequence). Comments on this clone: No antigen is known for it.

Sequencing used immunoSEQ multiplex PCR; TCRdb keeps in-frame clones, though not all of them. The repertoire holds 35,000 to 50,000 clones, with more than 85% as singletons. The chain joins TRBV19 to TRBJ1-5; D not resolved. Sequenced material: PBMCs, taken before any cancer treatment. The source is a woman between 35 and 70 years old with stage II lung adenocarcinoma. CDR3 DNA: TGTGCCAGTAGTATGACCAATCAGCCCCAGCATTTT. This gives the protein CASSMTNQPQHF. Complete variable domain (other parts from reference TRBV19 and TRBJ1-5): DGGITQSPKYLFRKEGQNVTLSCEQNLNHDAMYWYRQDPGQGLRLIYYSQIVNDFQKGDIAEGYSVSREKKESFPLTVTSAQKNPTAFYLCASSMTNQPQHFGDGTRLSIL.